Listed here are 22 T cell receptor beta chains from one sample, sequenced in a study of T cell responses to AZD1222 COVID-19 vaccine. Sequencing was performed with immunoSEQ multiplex PCR; in TCRdb, only in-frame clones are kept and a portion is missing. Altogether approximately 89,000 clones are present, approximately 90% being singletons, with the ten largest covering roughly 4.3%. The material was peripheral blood, obtained on day 0 of MenACWY control vaccination. These receptors originate from an adult in good health.

This clone is a singleton in its sample. The rearrangement uses TRBV18 and TRBJ1-1; 7 nucleotides line up with TRBD1. V was pared by 6 bases and J by 3 bases, with 4 bases of the junction left unmatched. Germline CDR1 is KGHSH and CDR2 is LQKENI. The CDR3 runs 13 residues. The CDR3 DNA is TGTGCCAGCTCCCCAGACAGGGACACTGAAGCTTTCTTT. Translation: CASSPDRDTEAFF.

J is TRBJ2-1 and V is TRBV3-1 (or the pseudogene TRBV3-2), with D possibly TRBD2 on 5 matching bases. Per germline, CDR1 LGHDT and CDR2 YNNKEL (reference sequence). Trimming pared 1 base from V and 6 bases from J, leaving 10 bases between. The CDR3 totals 14 residues. The CDR3 sequence: CASSQGVGGNEQFF. Here the CDR3 DNA reads TGTGCCAGCAGCCAAGGGGTAGGAGGCAATGAGCAGTTCTTC.

V is TRBV30 and J is TRBJ2-1; D uncertain. CDR3 length equals 11 residues. Germline loops: CDR1 GTSNPN, CDR2 SVGIG (reference sequence). Trimming removed 1 base at V and 10 bases at J, with 8 bases between. CDR3 coding DNA: TGTGCCTGGAGTGGGCCCGGCGAGCAGTTCTTC. It is translated as CAWSGPGEQFF.

V usage is TRBV6-4 and J usage is TRBJ2-1; weak D call: TRBD1 (6 bases). Germline V gene data show CDR1 as MRHNA and CDR2 as SNTAGT. With 9 bases removed from V and 3 bases from J, the gap between germline ends came to 27 bases. The CDR3 covers 18 residues. The DNA of the CDR3 is TGTGCCAGTCCCACCACCCCCCGGACAGAGCACTACTACAATGAGCAGTTCTTC. Translating it yields CASPTTPRTEHYYNEQFF.

The chain recombines TRBV7-9 with TRBJ2-1; D remains ambiguous. CDR3 length equals 15 residues. CDR1 is SEHNR and CDR2 is FQNEAQ in the germline V gene (reference sequence). V shed 4 bases and J shed 5 bases, with 15 bases lying between them. CDR3 amino acids: CASSSPGWVNNEQFF. Written as DNA, the CDR3 is TGTGCCAGCAGCTCCCCGGGCTGGGTAAACAATGAGCAGTTCTTC.

This sequence joins TRBV10-3 and TRBJ2-1, with 10 positions matching TRBD2. Germline CDR1 ENHRY, CDR2 SYGVKD. The V gene end was trimmed by 6 bases and the J gene end by 9 bases; junction bases not matched to a gene: 8. The CDR3 is 14 amino acids. CDR3 bases: TGTGCCATCAGGGCTAGCGGGAGAGTAAGTGAGCAGTTCTTC. It codes for CAIRASGRVSEQFF.

This chain uses TRBV10-3 with TRBJ2-2; 9 nucleotides line up with TRBD1. This CDR3 has 13 amino acids. J was trimmed by 7 bases and V by 9 bases; bases with no gene match: 6. CDR1 and CDR2 (germline): ENHRY, SYGVKD. The CDR3 DNA reads as TGTGCCATACGGACAGGGGTGGGCGGGGAGCTGTTTTTT. The encoded protein is CAIRTGVGGELFF.

This clone was counted a single time. V usage is TRBV6-6 and J usage is TRBJ2-2; a weak D match, TRBD1 (5 bases). V lost 5 bases to trimming and J lost 1 base, with 8 bases between them. CDR1 and CDR2 from the germline V gene are MNHNY and SVGAGI (reference sequence). CDR3 size: 14 residues. DNA of the CDR3: TGTGCCAGCAGTCCTCAGGGGAACACCGGGGAGCTGTTTTTT. It specifies CASSPQGNTGELFF.

This chain uses TRBV5-1 with TRBJ2-1; 9 bases agree with TRBD2. Germline CDR1 is SGHRS and CDR2 is YFSETQ. The CDR3 extends over 16 amino acids. J lost 5 bases, V lost 5 bases, and 11 bases had no gene match. The CDR3 DNA sequence: TGCGCCAGCAGGACCATACTAGCGGGCCTAAACAATGAGCAGTTCTTC. Translating gives CASRTILAGLNNEQFF.

The rearrangement uses TRBV6-2 or TRBV6-3 and TRBJ2-7; the match to TRBD1 covers 8 bases. Germline V lookup: CDR1 MNHEY, CDR2 SVGEGT. This CDR3 comprises 14 residues. V dropped 5 bases and J dropped 5; count of bases not matched to a gene: 8. In DNA, the CDR3 is TGTGCCAGCAGTACTCCGGACAGGGTTCACGAGCAGTACTTC. It specifies CASSTPDRVHEQYF.

This clone is labeled as medium-sized. The chain links TRBV25-1 to TRBJ2-7, with TRBD1 identical over 10 bases. Unmatched junction bases numbered 4, after V lost 3 bases and J lost 2 bases. The CDR3 extends over 15 amino acids. Germline CDR1 reads MGHDK; CDR2 reads SYGVNS. CDR3: CASSDGQGETYEQYF. The CDR3 nucleotides are TGTGCCAGCAGTGACGGACAGGGGGAAACCTACGAGCAGTACTTC.

The gene calls are TRBV27 and TRBJ1-1; TRBD1 aligns across 7 bases. Germline V gene sequence: CDR1 MNHEY, CDR2 SMNVEV (reference sequence). The CDR3 runs 14 residues. With 2 bases clipped from V and 6 bases from J, the junction kept 6 bases outside the gene matches. Here the CDR3 reads CASSLNAQGAEAFF. The CDR3 coding sequence is TGTGCCAGCAGTTTAAACGCCCAGGGGGCTGAAGCTTTCTTT.

V usage is TRBV5-1 and J usage is TRBJ2-7; D might be TRBD1 (6 bases). V lost 3 bases to trimming and J lost 1 base, with 8 bases between them. The CDR3 contains 13 residues. CDR1 SGHRS and CDR2 YFSETQ come from the germline V gene. The CDR3 sequence: CASSSDSSYEQYF. CDR3 coding DNA: TGCGCCAGCAGCTCGGACAGTTCCTACGAGCAGTACTTC.

The chain links TRBV29-1 to TRBJ1-2, with no clear D. Trimming removed 1 base at V and 5 bases at J, with 2 bases between. The germline gives CDR1 SQVTM, CDR2 ANQGSEA. This CDR3 has 10 amino acids. CDR3 protein: CSVEGYGYTF. CDR3 bases: TGCAGCGTTGAAGGGTATGGCTACACCTTC.

The V and J genes are TRBV30 and TRBJ2-1; TRBD2 agrees at 8 bases. J gave up 4 bases and V 3 bases, and 8 bases lay outside the gene matches. CDR1 GTSNPN and CDR2 SVGIG come from the germline V gene (reference sequence). The CDR3 has 15 amino acids. CDR3 nucleotide sequence: TGTGCCTGGAGGGGCAGCGGGAGACCTTACAATGAGCAGTTCTTC. This sequence encodes CAWRGSGRPYNEQFF.

The chain couples TRBV30 to TRBJ1-5; no clear D. This CDR3 contains 15 residues. Between the trimmed V and J ends, which lost 0 bases and 0 bases, there was a span of 9 bases. In germline, CDR1 is GTSNPN, CDR2 SVGIG (reference sequence). CDR3 residues: CAWSVAAVSNQPQHF. The DNA of the CDR3 is TGTGCCTGGAGTGTTGCAGCCGTTAGCAATCAGCCCCAGCATTTT.

With respect to this clone: Sequence at one end of the junction differs from germline and may be a read error. V gene TRBV6-1 combines with J gene TRBJ1-3; 7 nucleotides line up with TRBD1. Germline loops: CDR1 MNHNS, CDR2 SASEGT. This CDR3 has 11 amino acids. The CDR3 is CASSDRRDRHF. The CDR3 DNA reads as TGTGCCAGCAGTGATCGCCGGGACAGACATTTT.

The chain is built from TRBV5-4 and TRBJ2-6; TRBD2 matches at 12 bases. Germline V gene lookup returns CDR1 SGHNT and CDR2 YYREEE (reference sequence). After removal of 4 bases from V and 2 bases from J, the junction contained 7 bases not matched to a gene. This CDR3 has 18 residues. CDR3 DNA: TGTGCCAGCAGCGACCGGACTAGCGGGATCGCTGGGGCCAACGTCCTGACTTTC. Its protein product is CASSDRTSGIAGANVLTF.

The chain has TRBV29-1 and TRBJ2-7; possible D gene TRBD1, 7 bases. Germline loops: CDR1 SQVTM, CDR2 ANQGSEA. Trimming stripped 6 bases from V and 1 base from J, with 16 bases between. The CDR3 extends over 14 amino acids. The DNA for the CDR3 is TGCAGCGTCGCGGGACAGTGGGGGTCCTACGAGCAGTACTTC. Amino acid sequence: CSVAGQWGSYEQYF.

The J gene is TRBJ2-2, the V gene TRBV27; 10 bases fit TRBD1. The germline V gene has CDR1 MNHEY and CDR2 SMNVEV (reference sequence). The CDR3 has 15 residues. The V gene end was trimmed by 8 bases and the J gene end by 4 bases; junction bases not matched to a gene: 7. For the CDR3, the DNA is TGTGCCAGCGATCCGGGACAGGGGAGCACCGGGGAGCTGTTTTTT. This gives the protein CASDPGQGSTGELFF.

The rearrangement links TRBV20-1 to TRBJ2-7; D not resolved. The CDR3 sequence is 11 residues long. Trimming took off 5 bases at V and 1 base at J, with 6 bases between the two ends. CDR1 DFQATT and CDR2 SNEGSKA come from the germline V gene (reference sequence). The CDR3 here is CSAEVSYEQYF. For the CDR3, the DNA is TGCAGTGCTGAGGTTTCCTACGAGCAGTACTTC.

The chain is built from TRBV4-1 and TRBJ1-4; a weak D match, TRBD1 (6 bases). Trimming shortened V by 0 bases and J by 8 bases, and 13 bases separated the two germline ends. Germline loops: CDR1 MGHRA, CDR2 YSYEKL. The CDR3 spans 15 residues. CDR3 amino acids: CASSQDGGAGEKLFF. CDR3 nucleotide sequence: TGCGCCAGCAGCCAAGACGGGGGGGCAGGCGAAAAACTGTTTTTT.